The rows below give T cell receptor beta chains drawn from one sample of a study of CD8 T cells in ankylosing spondylitis. TCRdb fed the 5' RACE reads into MiXCR, producing one record per CDR3 protein. The profile covers roughly 100,000 distinct CDR3 sequences, with roughly 8% appearing a single time and 9.9% taken by the ten largest. The sample was blood, either unsorted or a sorted T cell fraction (not recorded which). The source is a male donor with ankylosing spondylitis or in good health (not recorded which). The CDR3 runs from the conserved cysteine through the conserved F or W. D genes are given only for firm matches. Clone size is not always given. Where it is, it says once, few, many or a class for expanded clones.

TRBJ2-3 TRBV10-3 NA many TGTGCCATCAGTGAAAGCACAGATACGCAGTATTTT CAISESTDTQYF
TRBJ2-4 TRBV5-6 NA many TGTGCCAGCACCCCGACGGGCCAACTAGCCAAAAACATTCAGTACTTC CASTPTGQLAKNIQYF
TRBJ2-6 TRBV15 NA many TGTGCCACCAGCAGAGATCGGAGGCCAGAGCAATCTGGGGCCAACGTCCTGACTTTC CATSRDRRPEQSGANVLTF
TRBJ2-2 TRBV19 NA many TGTGCCAGTCAGGTCCCCGGGGCCGGGGAGCTGTTTTTT CASQVPGAGELFF
TRBJ1-3 TRBV20-1 NA many TGCAGTGCTGGCAGGGAAGGAGCTGGAAACACCATATATTTT CSAGREGAGNTIYF
TRBJ2-1 TRBV7-2 TRBD2 few TGTGCCAGCAGCTTCCTAAGCGGGAGCGGCAATGAGCAGTTCTTC CASSFLSGSGNEQFF
TRBJ2-1 TRBV7-8 NA many TGTGCCACCGCCCTTGTAAGGTGGGGAATTGGCAATGAGCAGTTCTTC CATALVRWGIGNEQFF
TRBJ1-2 TRBV18 TRBD1 many TGTGCCAGCTCACCAGCTATGGACAGGGCTAACTATGGCTACACCTTC CASSPAMDRANYGYTF
TRBJ2-1 TRBV6-1 NA many TGTGCCAGCAGGGGGACAACGAACAATGAGCAGTTCTTC CASRGTTNNEQFF
TRBJ2-2 TRBV9 NA many TGTGCCAGCAGGACGACAGAAAACACCGGGGAGCTGTTTTTT CASRTTENTGELFF
TRBJ2-5 TRBV4-2 NA many TGTGCCAGCAGCCAAGCCACAGGGAACCGGAATCAAGAGACCCAGTACTTC CASSQATGNRNQETQYF
TRBJ2-3 TRBV12-5 NA many TGTGCTAGTGGTTTGGAAACAGGGACAGATACGCAGTATTTT CASGLETGTDTQYF
TRBJ1-6 TRBV2 NA NA TGTGCCATTCGACAGGAACGGGGTTCACCCCTCCACTTT CAIRQERGSPLHF
TRBJ1-6 TRBV5-6 NA many TGTGCCAGCAGCTTGGGGGGGTCGAGCTCCTATAATTCACCCCTCCACTTT CASSLGGSSSYNSPLHF
TRBJ2-1 TRBV6-2/TRBV6-3 TRBD2 many TGTGCCAGCAAAGATGGAATAGCGGGAACCTACAATGAGCAGTTCTTC CASKDGIAGTYNEQFF